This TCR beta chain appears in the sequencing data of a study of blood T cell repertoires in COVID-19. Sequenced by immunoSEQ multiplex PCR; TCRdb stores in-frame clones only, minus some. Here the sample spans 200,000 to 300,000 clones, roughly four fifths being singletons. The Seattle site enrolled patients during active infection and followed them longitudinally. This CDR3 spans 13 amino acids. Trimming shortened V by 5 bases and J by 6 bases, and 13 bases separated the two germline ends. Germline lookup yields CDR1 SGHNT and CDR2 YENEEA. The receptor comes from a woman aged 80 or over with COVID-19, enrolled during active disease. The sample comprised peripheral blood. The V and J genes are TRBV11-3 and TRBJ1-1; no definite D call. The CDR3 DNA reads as TGTGCCAGCAGCCTCCATTTGGGCGCTGAAGCTTTCTTT. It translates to CASSLHLGAEAFF.